This is a list of T cell receptor beta chains from one sample in a study of somatic mutations in cytotoxic T cells in rheumatoid arthritis. This table comes from immunoSEQ multiplex PCR, and its TCRdb copy is limited to in-frame clones, with some not included. In the table there are 10,000 or so clones, around 81% of which are singletons. The material sequenced was CD8+ T cells sorted from blood. These TCRs come from a woman in her forties or fifties in good health. Each CDR3 is given with its conserved first and last residue. The D gene is left open where the match is weak. A row's size may be missing; if present it is once, few, many or a size class.

NA,NA,15,TRBV30,TRBJ1-1,TGTGCCTGGAGCCGAGGGGAGGCGATGAACACTGAAGCTTTCTTT,CAWSRGEAMNTEAFF
NA,NA,15,TRBV11-2,TRBJ1-4,TGTGCCAGCAGCCGCTCGACGTGGGAGAATGAAAAACTGTTTTTT,CASSRSTWENEKLFF
TRBD2,NA,16,TRBV7-3,TRBJ2-3,TGTGCCAGCAGCTTGGCTGGCGGGGGGAGCACAGATACGCAGTATTTT,CASSLAGGGSTDTQYF
NA,NA,14,TRBV4-3,TRBJ2-7,TGCGCCAGCAGCCAACCGGGACTTCTTAACGAGCAGTACTTC,CASSQPGLLNEQYF
TRBD2,NA,16,TRBV9,TRBJ2-3,TGTGCCAGCAGCGTAGTGGCTAGCGGGAGCCCAGATACGCAGTATTTT,CASSVVASGSPDTQYF
NA,NA,14,TRBV6-4,TRBJ2-3,TGTGCCAGCAGTGACTCAGCCGGCACAGATACGCAGTATTTT,CASSDSAGTDTQYF
NA,NA,15,TRBV27,TRBJ1-5,TGTGCCAGCAGTTCTGGTTGGGGCCACAATCAGCCCCAGCATTTT,CASSSGWGHNQPQHF
NA,NA,13,TRBV10-3,TRBJ2-7,TGTGCCATCAGTGCGGGAAGGGTTAACGAGCAGTACTTC,CAISAGRVNEQYF
TRBD1,NA,15,TRBV7-8,TRBJ2-3,TGTGCCAGCAGCCTACCGACAGGGGGCGCAGATACGCAGTATTTT,CASSLPTGGADTQYF
NA,once,15,TRBV5-4,TRBJ2-1,TGTGCCAGCAGCACTGGGGGGGGCATCTACAATGAGCAGTTCTTC,CASSTGGGIYNEQFF
NA,NA,13,TRBV19,TRBJ2-1,TGTGCCAGTTCCGGCAGGGTTTCCAATGAGCAGTTCTTC,CASSGRVSNEQFF
TRBD1,NA,17,TRBV11-2,TRBJ2-2,TGTGCCAGCAGCATACCGGGACAGGGCCCTAACACCGGGGAGCTGTTTTTT,CASSIPGQGPNTGELFF
TRBD2,NA,15,TRBV6-5,TRBJ2-3,TGTGCCAGCCGACAAAGGCGGGGGGGCCGAAATACGCAGTATTTT,CASRQRRGGRNTQYF
NA,NA,15,TRBV6-5,TRBJ2-1,TGTGCCAGCAGTTCAAGTGGGGGGTCGGACAATGAGCAGTTCTTC,CASSSSGGSDNEQFF
NA,once,14,TRBV25-1,TRBJ2-7,TGTGCCAGCAGGGCGACTAACGGGACTCACGAGCAGTACTTC,CASRATNGTHEQYF
NA,few,13,TRBV5-4,TRBJ2-7,TGTGCCAGCAGCTTAGAGAGCTCCTACGAGCAGTACTTC,CASSLESSYEQYF
TRBD1,NA,15,TRBV2,TRBJ2-7,TGTGCCAGCAGTGAAGCCGGACAGGGCTCCTACGAGCAGTACTTC,CASSEAGQGSYEQYF
NA,NA,14,TRBV6-5,TRBJ1-3,TGTGCCAGCAGTCGGGAGGGAGGGGAAAACACCATATATTTT,CASSREGGENTIYF
TRBD1,NA,15,TRBV6-6,TRBJ2-1,TGTGCCAGCAGTACGCCCCGGGACAGGGCCAATGAGCAGTTCTTC,CASSTPRDRANEQFF
NA,NA,15,TRBV7-3,TRBJ2-5,TGTGCCAGCAGTCGGACAGCTGGGGACCAAGAGACCCAGTACTTC,CASSRTAGDQETQYF
NA,once,15,TRBV4-2,TRBJ2-5,TGTGCCAGCAGCCAAGATGAAGGGAGACAAGAGACCCAGTACTTC,CASSQDEGRQETQYF
TRBD2,NA,15,TRBV7-6,TRBJ2-7,TGTGCCAGCAGCGATCCGGGAGGCTCCTCCTACGAGCAGTACTTC,CASSDPGGSSYEQYF
TRBD1,once,19,TRBV4-3,TRBJ2-6,TGCGCCAGCAGCCAAGACCCGACAGGGGGTATAGGTGGGGCCAACGTCCTGACTTTC,CASSQDPTGGIGGANVLTF
NA,few,14,TRBV6-4,TRBJ1-1,TGTGCCAGCAGTGTGTCCCCCGGAGGGTATGAAGCTTTCTTT,CASSVSPGGYEAFF
TRBD1,NA,16,TRBV5-1,TRBJ2-1,TGCGCCAGCAGCTCTCTTTCAGGGGGTCCCTACAATGAGCAGTTCTTC,CASSSLSGGPYNEQFF
NA,once,13,TRBV10-1,TRBJ1-1,TGCGCCAGCAGCCCTGACAATTTTACTGAAGCTTTCTTT,CASSPDNFTEAFF
TRBD2,NA,16,TRBV6-1,TRBJ2-3,TGTGCCAGCAGTGAAGCTCTAGCGGGGGGCTCAGATACGCAGTATTTT,CASSEALAGGSDTQYF
TRBD2,NA,18,TRBV7-6,TRBJ2-1,TGTGCCAGCAGCTTGACTAGCGGGGTTGAATTCCCCTACAATGAGCAGTTCTTC,CASSLTSGVEFPYNEQFF
NA,NA,15,TRBV2,TRBJ1-3,TGTGCCAGCAGTGAATCAGGACAGCCTGGAAACACCATATATTTT,CASSESGQPGNTIYF
NA,few,15,TRBV11-3,TRBJ2-3,TGTGCCAGCAGCTTGGGCGGGGTAAGCACAGATACGCAGTATTTT,CASSLGGVSTDTQYF
NA,NA,16,TRBV7-9,TRBJ2-7,TGTGCCAGCAGCCCCCCGGAGAGGGCGGGCTCCTACGAGCAGTACTTC,CASSPPERAGSYEQYF
TRBD1,NA,16,TRBV5-4,TRBJ1-2,TGTGCCAGCAGCTTGGCCCCCGGGACAGCAAACTATGGCTACACCTTC,CASSLAPGTANYGYTF
NA,NA,14,TRBV11-2,TRBJ2-5,TGTGCCAGCAGCTTAGACCTGTACCAAGAGACCCAGTACTTC,CASSLDLYQETQYF
NA,NA,11,TRBV11-2,TRBJ2-7,TGTGCCAGCAGCTTTAAATACGAGCAGTACTTC,CASSFKYEQYF
TRBD2,NA,15,TRBV7-9,TRBJ2-7,TGTGCCAGCAGCCCCCCGGGACTAGCGAACTACGAGCAGTACTTC,CASSPPGLANYEQYF
NA,once,13,TRBV5-4,TRBJ1-2,TGTGCCAGCAGTGTTCCCGCAGGGAATAGCTACACCTTC,CASSVPAGNSYTF
NA,NA,13,TRBV5-1,TRBJ2-7,TGCGCCAGCAGCTTGGATATGCGGTACGAGCAGTACTTC,CASSLDMRYEQYF
TRBD1,NA,13,TRBV7-9,TRBJ2-5,TGTGCCATCCGCAGGGGGCAGGAAGAGACCCAGTACTTC,CAIRRGQEETQYF
NA,NA,16,TRBV4-1,TRBJ1-4,TGCGCCAGCAGCCAAGAGGGGGGGCATGGTAATGAAAAACTGTTTTTT,CASSQEGGHGNEKLFF
TRBD1,once,15,TRBV5-8,TRBJ2-5,TGTGCCAGCAGCCCGGACAGGGGACGGCGAGAGACCCAGTACTTC,CASSPDRGRRETQYF
NA,NA,13,TRBV7-9,TRBJ2-5,TGTGCCAGCAGTGCCGACAGTTCAGAGACCCAGTACTTC,CASSADSSETQYF
NA,once,14,TRBV7-9,TRBJ1-2,TGTGCCAGCAGCTTAGCCCCCACAGGCTATGGCTACACCTTC,CASSLAPTGYGYTF
TRBD2,NA,15,TRBV27,TRBJ2-1,TGTGCCAGCAGTTTAGCGACTAGCGGGTACAATGAGCAGTTCTTC,CASSLATSGYNEQFF
NA,NA,12,TRBV7-9,TRBJ1-1,TGTGCCAGCACCATAGGAGGTTTTGAAGCTTTCTTT,CASTIGGFEAFF
NA,few,14,TRBV30,TRBJ2-7,TGTGCCTGTACCGACAGGCCCCTCCATGCCGAGCAGTACTTC,CACTDRPLHAEQYF
NA,NA,16,TRBV25-1,TRBJ2-5,TGTGCCAGCAGTGCCCCGGGCAGCCGGGAAGGGGAGACCCAGTACTTC,CASSAPGSREGETQYF